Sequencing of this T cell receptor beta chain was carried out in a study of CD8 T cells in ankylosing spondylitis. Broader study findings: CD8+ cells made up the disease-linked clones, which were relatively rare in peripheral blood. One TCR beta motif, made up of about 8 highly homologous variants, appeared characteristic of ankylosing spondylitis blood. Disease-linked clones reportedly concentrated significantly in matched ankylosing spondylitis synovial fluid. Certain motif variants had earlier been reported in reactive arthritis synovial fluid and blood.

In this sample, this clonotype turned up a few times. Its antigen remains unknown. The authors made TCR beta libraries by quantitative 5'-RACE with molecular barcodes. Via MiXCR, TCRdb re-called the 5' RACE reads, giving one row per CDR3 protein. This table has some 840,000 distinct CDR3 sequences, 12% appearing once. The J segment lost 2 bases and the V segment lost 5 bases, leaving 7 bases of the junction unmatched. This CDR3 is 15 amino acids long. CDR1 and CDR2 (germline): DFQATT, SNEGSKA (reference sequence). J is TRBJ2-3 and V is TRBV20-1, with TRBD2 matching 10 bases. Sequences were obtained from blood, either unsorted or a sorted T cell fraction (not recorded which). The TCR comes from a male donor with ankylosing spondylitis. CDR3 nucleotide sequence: TGCAGTGCTTCAGAGCGGGGGGGATTCACAGATACGCAGTATTTT. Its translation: CSASERGGFTDTQYF.